The 11 T cell receptor beta chains presented below share a single source sample, sequenced in a study of T cells expressing NK-cell markers. For each CDR3 protein, TCRdb gives one entry from its re-call of the 5' RACE reads, without DNA. The sample's table shows roughly 180,000 distinct CDR3 sequences. The source material was blood T cells: a sorted CD56 or NKG2C T cell subset, CD4+ or CD8+ T cells, or bulk PBMC T cells (not recorded which). The receptor source for this set is a woman between 18 and 70 years old in good health.

The V gene is TRBV6-1, the J gene TRBJ2-1; TCRdb outputs TRBD2, but without DNA this stays unchecked. Germline V gives CDR1 MNHNS, CDR2 SASEGT. This CDR3 has 14 amino acids. CDR3: CASNTGLAGAEQFF.

The chain combines TRBV20-1 with TRBJ2-7; TCRdb gives TRBD2 as the D gene, but with no DNA this cannot be confirmed. From germline, CDR1 is DFQATT and CDR2 SNEGSKA (reference sequence). CDR3 length equals 15 residues. CDR3 amino acids: CSAYGTSGRRNEQYF.

The chain has TRBV10-3 and TRBJ1-5. CDR3 size: 14 residues. CDR1 and CDR2 (germline): ENHRY, SYGVKD. The CDR3 loop is CAISESTDNQPQHF.

The CDR3 spells CASSRPGSSGANVLTF. The chain is built from TRBV7-2 and TRBJ2-6. CDR3 length: 16 amino acids. Germline-derived CDR1 and CDR2 are SGHTA and FQGNSA.

CDR3 sequence: CASSSPSGRANTGELFF. The chain is built from TRBV28 and TRBJ2-2; there is no DNA to check the TCRdb D call of TRBD2. The CDR3 consists of 17 residues. Germline CDR1 is MDHEN and CDR2 is SYDVKM.

V is TRBV7-9 and J is TRBJ1-4; the D call from TCRdb, TRBD1, cannot be confirmed without DNA. The germline V gene has CDR1 SEHNR and CDR2 FQNEAQ (reference sequence). The CDR3 sequence is 15 residues long. CDR3 region: CASSSGQGGREKLFF.

The chain joins TRBV10-3 to TRBJ2-7; TCRdb reports TRBD2, a call that lacks DNA to check it against. The CDR3 is 15 residues long. Germline CDR1 and CDR2: ENHRY and SYGVKD. The CDR3 is CAIRKTSGGSYEQYF.

This chain joins TRBV7-2 and TRBJ2-7; the D call of TRBD1 rests on TCRdb alone, since no DNA is present to check it. CDR1 and CDR2 (germline): SGHTA, FQGNSA. This CDR3 has 13 amino acids. The CDR3 reads CASGVGVRYEQYF.

This chain links TRBV20-1 with TRBJ2-3; no DNA is available, so the TRBD2 call from TCRdb remains unchecked. This CDR3 comprises 15 residues. Germline-derived CDR1 and CDR2 are DFQATT and SNEGSKA (reference sequence). The CDR3 is CSANDQRGPLDTQYF.

The chain links TRBV12-3 or TRBV12-4 to TRBJ2-7; TCRdb designates TRBD2, a call that cannot be tested without DNA. This CDR3 has 16 residues. The CDR3 here is CASSPSGLAGVGEQYF.

The CDR3 sequence: CASSLASGRLTGELFF. The V and J genes are TRBV5-1 and TRBJ2-2; TCRdb calls TRBD1, which cannot be checked without DNA. Germline assignment: CDR1 SGHRS and CDR2 YFSETQ. The CDR3 contains 16 residues.